A single T cell receptor beta chain is shown here with its context. It has no known antigen specificity. Per-base qualities were not stored, and no clone one base away is much larger. The CDR3 regions of human TCRbeta chains were subjected to immunosequencing. Per the authors' processing: TCRs in the repertoires were matched against a reference library of SARS-CoV-2-specific TCRs that had been generated with the MIRA antigen-specificity platform. Breadth meant the fraction of unique TCRs that were SARS-CoV-2-associated, whereas depth meant the fraction of total T cells that were SARS-CoV-2-associated. Using the MIRA data, each spike-specific TCR was assigned both to the spike region to which the TCR was reactive and to a CD4 or CD8 class. Log10-transformed breadth and depth values were compared by one-way ANOVA with Sidak's multiple comparisons tests. TCRdb provides this immuneACCESS table in a form limited to in-frame rearrangements. Some clones are lacking; in checked studies, under half of them reflect an unresolved V gene, and why the rest are absent is not known. V and J calls and clone size come straight from that table; D and trimming were deduced from the DNA. The sample records more than 85,000 clones, 80% to 90% of which are singletons. The top ten clones comprise under 20% of the sample.

This specimen's time point label, interpreted: baseline before first vaccination. Vaccinee samples came from UK trials COV001 and COV002, including a single-blind randomized controlled phase 2/3 trial of AZD1222 (ChAdOx1 nCoV-19) in healthy adults. Trial participant PBMC samples were collected at day 0 and day 28 after the second dose for TCRbeta chain sequencing. The sample comes from a study of T cell responses to AZD1222 COVID-19 vaccine (dated by TCRdb to 2020 to 2022). About the full investigation: AZD1222 recipients given second doses at about 4 weeks or at about 12 weeks were pooled, since spike-specific TCR depth and breadth were not found to differ between the two schedules. TCR sequencing was performed for over 230 trial participants, of whom about 210 were given two doses of AZD1222 and approximately 25 were given two doses of MenACWY control vaccine. Trial participants were enrolled by age into 18-55, 56-69 and 70-plus year subgroups, with roughly 150, 30 and 60 TCR-sequenced participants respectively. Overall results and qualifications from the work: Participants were mostly white British and included more females than males, and it was suggested by the authors that clonal diversity may have been underestimated. In the small 56-69-year group, the increase in depth fell short of significance, most likely because of low power. After two AZD1222 doses, spike-specific TCR breadth and depth were significantly higher than at day 0 and than in MenACWY recipients. The vaccine-associated CD4 TCRs covered the entire spike protein, and the dominant responses fell in regions 160-218 and 743-854. Conclusions about previously exposed vaccinees are limited because only a handful of AZD1222 recipients were SARS-CoV-2 seropositive at baseline. Because no day 14 peak-response samples were available, repertoires were characterized only after the peak T cell response. Reportedly, almost half of the unique spike-specific TCRs recognized epitopes lying outside the regions that are mutated in the B.1.351 and B.1.1.7 variants.

Between the V and J ends, shortened by 4 bases and 0 bases respectively, the junction contains 9 bases. From the germline V gene (reference sequence), CDR1 is LNHDA and CDR2 is SQIVND. From the cysteine through the phenylalanine, the CDR3 covers 15 amino acids. Of the read, only the CDR3 DNA is kept; its 45 bases are in frame from base 1. The sequence is built from TRBV19 and TRBJ1-4, with no confidently assigned D gene. The source material was peripheral blood, sampled on day 0 of AZD1222 vaccination. The clonotype comes from an adult in good health. DNA sequence: TGTGCCAGTAGTACGTACACCACAACTAATGAAAAACTGTTTTTT. It translates as CASSTYTTTNEKLFF. The full variable domain, with segments outside the CDR3 supplied by the reference TRBV19 and TRBJ1-4 proteins, appears as DGGITQSPKYLFRKEGQNVTLSCEQNLNHDAMYWYRQDPGQGLRLIYYSQIVNDFQKGDIAEGYSVSREKKESFPLTVTSAQKNPTAFYLCASSTYTTTNEKLFFGSGTQLSVL.